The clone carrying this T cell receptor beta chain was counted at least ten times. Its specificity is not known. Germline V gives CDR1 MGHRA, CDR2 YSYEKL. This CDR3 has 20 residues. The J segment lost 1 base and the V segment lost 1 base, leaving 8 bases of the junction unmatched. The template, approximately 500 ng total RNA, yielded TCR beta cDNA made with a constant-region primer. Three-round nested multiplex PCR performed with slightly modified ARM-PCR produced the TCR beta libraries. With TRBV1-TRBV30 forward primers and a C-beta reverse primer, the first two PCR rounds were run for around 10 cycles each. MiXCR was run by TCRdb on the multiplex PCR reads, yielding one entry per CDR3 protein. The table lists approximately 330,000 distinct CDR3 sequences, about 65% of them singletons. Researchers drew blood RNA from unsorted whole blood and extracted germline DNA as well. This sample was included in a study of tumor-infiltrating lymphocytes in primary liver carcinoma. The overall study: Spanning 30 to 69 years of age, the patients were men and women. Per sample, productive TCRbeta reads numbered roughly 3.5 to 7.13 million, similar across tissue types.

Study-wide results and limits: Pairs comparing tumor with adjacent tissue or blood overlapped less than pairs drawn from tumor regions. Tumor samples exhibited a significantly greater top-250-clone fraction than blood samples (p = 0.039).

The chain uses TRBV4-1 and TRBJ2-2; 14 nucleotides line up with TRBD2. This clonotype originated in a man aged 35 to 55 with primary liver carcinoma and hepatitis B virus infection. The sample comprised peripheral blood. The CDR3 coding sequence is TGCGCCAGCAGCCAAGCCTTGGGACTAGCGGGAGTCCTGAACACCGGGGAGCTGTTTTTT. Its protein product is CASSQALGLAGVLNTGELFF.